This is a list of T cell receptor beta chains from one sample in a study of somatic mutations in cytotoxic T cells in rheumatoid arthritis. Sequenced by immunoSEQ multiplex PCR; TCRdb stores in-frame clones only, minus some. In the table there are about 15,000 clones, 55% to 85% of which are singletons. The sample taken for sequencing was CD8+ T cells sorted from blood. The receptor source for this set is an adult with rheumatoid arthritis. The CDR3 runs from the conserved cysteine through the conserved F or W. D genes are given only for firm matches. Not every row has a clone size; where given, it reads once, few, many or a size class.

v_call	j_call	clone_size	d_call	cdr3_nt	cdr3_aa
TRBV6-5	TRBJ2-7	-	-	TGTGCCAGCCGGTTGGCTAAAGGGGCCGAGCAGTACTTC	CASRLAKGAEQYF
TRBV6-5	TRBJ1-6	-	TRBD1	TGTGCCAGTAGACAGGGGGCAAGTAATTCACCCCTCCACTTT	CASRQGASNSPLHF
TRBV28	TRBJ1-5	-	TRBD1	TGTGCCAGCAGTTTACCTATAACCGGGACAGGGGTCGAGCATAGCAATCAGCCCCAGCATTTT	CASSLPITGTGVEHSNQPQHF
TRBV27	TRBJ1-2	-	-	TGTGCCAGCAGTTTAGGGCTGACTTATGGCTACACCTTC	CASSLGLTYGYTF
TRBV19	TRBJ1-5	-	-	TGTGCCAGTAGTATGAGGGGAGGAAATCAGCCCCAGCATTTT	CASSMRGGNQPQHF
TRBV5-4	TRBJ2-1	-	-	TGTGCCAGCACCTTGAGTGGCTCCTACAATGAGCAGTTCTTC	CASTLSGSYNEQFF
TRBV30	TRBJ2-7	-	-	TGTGCCTGGAGTGGTGGGGCTAAAATCTACGAGCAGTACTTC	CAWSGGAKIYEQYF
TRBV11-2	TRBJ2-1	-	TRBD2	TGTGCCAGCAGCTGGACTAGCGGGGGGAGGAGCAATGAGCAGTTCTTC	CASSWTSGGRSNEQFF
TRBV5-4	TRBJ1-6	-	-	TGTGCCAGCAGCTTCAACGGGGGGCCCGCGTTCCACTTT	CASSFNGGPAFHF
TRBV7-3	TRBJ2-1	few	-	TGTGCCAGCAGCTTACCGGGGAATGAGCAGTTCTTC	CASSLPGNEQFF
TRBV6-6	TRBJ2-3	-	TRBD2	TGTGCCAGCAGGGAGACTAGCTACACAGATACGCAGTATTTT	CASRETSYTDTQYF